What follows are 4 T cell receptor beta chains derived from one specimen sequenced in a study of identical twins. TCRdb reprocessed the 5' RACE reads with MiXCR, giving one entry per CDR3 protein. Among 700,000 or so distinct CDR3 sequences listed, around 8.3% were seen once. This same sample was also taken into another study, of yellow fever vaccine responses in identical twins.

Sequencing used PBMCs. The source of these receptors is a woman aged 18-29 years in good health.

This clonotype was detected ten times or more. V gene TRBV29-1 combines with J gene TRBJ2-2, with D tentatively TRBD1 or TRBD2 (5 bases each). Trimming stripped 4 bases from V and 0 bases from J, with 6 bases between. The germline gives CDR1 SQVTM, CDR2 ANQGSEA. The CDR3 is 13 amino acids. CDR3 bases: TGCAGCGTTGGAGGGGCGAACACCGGGGAGCTGTTTTTT. Its translation is CSVGGANTGELFF.

A few counts support this clonotype. This sequence joins TRBV5-1 and TRBJ2-7; D tentatively fits TRBD1 or TRBD2 (6 bases each). Looked up from germline, CDR1 is SGHRS and CDR2 is YFSETQ. The CDR3 has 15 amino acids. V gave up 4 bases and J gave up 2 bases, with 16 bases separating them. This CDR3 reads CASSQGRGRTYEQYF. The CDR3 DNA reads TGCGCCAGCAGCCAAGGACGGGGGCGGACCTACGAGCAGTACTTC.

This clonotype was detected many times. The chain links TRBV29-1 to TRBJ2-1; 12 bases align to TRBD2. The CDR3 totals 13 residues. The germline gives CDR1 SQVTM, CDR2 ANQGSEA. Here the CDR3 reads CSAGLAGLNEQFF. CDR3 DNA: TGCAGTGCGGGACTAGCGGGCCTTAATGAGCAGTTCTTC.

This clonotype has just a few counts. CDR3 region: CASSYGAGATDTQYF. In DNA, the CDR3 is TGTGCCAGCAGTTATGGAGCAGGGGCCACAGATACGCAGTATTTT. V and J are TRBV6-5 and TRBJ2-3, with D possibly matching TRBD1 (6 bases). The V gene's germline CDR1 is MNHEY and CDR2 SVGAGI. CDR3 length: 15 amino acids. Deletions cut 3 bases from V and 2 bases from J, with 12 bases between.